This paragraph reports one T cell receptor (beta chain). No cognate antigen has been identified for it. Qualities for individual bases were not recorded, and no much larger clone is one base off. This specimen comes from a study of blood T cell repertoires in COVID-19 (dated by TCRdb to the early 2020s). Broadly, across the study: Samples covering the acute and convalescent phases of COVID-19 were provided by collaborators in the United States, Italy and Spain. The material from the prospective study consisted of cDNA or gDNA derived from T cells, B-cell-depleted T cells, or PBMCs. Deeply sampled blood TCRbeta repertoires from subjects exposed to, actively infected with, or recovered from COVID-19 were included in the dataset. The repertoires were made available in a free public database intended to serve as a resource for research on the immune response to SARS-CoV-2. Samples came from the ongoing ImmuneRACE study (first 160 participants) plus 1,254 subjects from 6 global collaborators. The sample metadata nearly always contained a de-identified subject ID, COVID-19 status, age in years and sex. Where available, HLA class I and class II types were obtained from metadata supplied by the sample provider rather than from assay-based typing.

TCRbeta CDR3 regions were amplified from genomic DNA by means of the immunoSEQ Assay, a bias-controlled multiplex PCR. The paper's processing steps were these. The number of nucleated cells in each sample was estimated from the amplification of reference gene primers within the assay. Sequence reads were collapsed and filtered to measure the absolute abundance of every unique TCRbeta CDR3 rearrangement. For each sample, productive Simpson clonality was calculated by taking the square root of Simpson's diversity index across productive rearrangements. TCRdb re-hosts the immuneACCESS table, in-frame sequences only. Its copies lack some clones; in the studies checked, an unresolved V gene accounts for under half of them, and the cause for the rest is not known. For V, J and clone size, that table is used; D and trimming come from the DNA. The sample table records about 140,000 clones; 80% to 90% of these occur just once. The ten top clones hold under 3.5% of the sample.

Study-wide conclusions, independent of this receptor: The quantity of clinical and demographic metadata differed by source and by participant and was supplied without curation.

Collaborating institutions collected whole blood in K2EDTA tubes following their own protocols. For TCRbeta analysis, collaborators shipped samples as frozen whole blood, isolated PBMCs, or DNA extracted from either of those sample types. Its CDR3 holds 13 amino acids, cysteine through phenylalanine. Left in the record is the CDR3 DNA by itself, 39 bases read in frame from the first base. Ends trimmed: V by 4 bases, J by 6 bases; bases unmatched to a gene: 4. From a lookup of the germline V gene, CDR1 and CDR2 are MGHDK and SYGVNS. This clonotype was obtained from a woman in her sixties with active COVID-19. The sequenced material came from peripheral blood. The chain links TRBV25-1 with TRBJ2-5; 8 middle bases align to TRBD1. The CDR3 protein: CASSARGRKTQYF. The nucleotides are TGTGCCAGCAGTGCCAGGGGGCGAAAGACCCAGTACTTC.